Listed here are 3 T cell receptor beta chains from one sample, sequenced in a study of early T cells in non-severe SARS-CoV-2 infection. TCRdb processed the 5' RACE reads anew with MiXCR; each CDR3 protein has one entry. The sample includes about 47,000 distinct CDR3 sequences, 9.4% of them seen just once. The sequencing here drew on whole blood, taken at baseline. The receptors originated from an adult who was a healthcare worker with PCR-confirmed SARS-CoV-2 infection or an uninfected control (not recorded which).

The V and J genes are TRBV11-2 and TRBJ2-3; a weak D match, TRBD1 (5 bases). V dropped 3 bases and J dropped 5 bases, with 12 bases sitting between them. The CDR3 has 14 residues. Germline V gene sequence: CDR1 SGHAT, CDR2 FQNNGV. The CDR3 sequence is CASSLITGGDTQYF. The CDR3 region has the DNA TGTGCCAGCAGCTTGATCACAGGCGGAGATACGCAGTATTTT.

This clonotype has a count of ten or more. The J gene is TRBJ1-6, the V gene TRBV14; D possibly corresponds to TRBD1 (5 bases). The CDR3 has 12 residues. V gave up 0 bases and J gave up 13 bases, with 7 bases separating them. Germline values: CDR1 SGHDN, CDR2 FVKESK. CDR3: CASSQDWGPLHF. Written as DNA, the CDR3 is TGTGCCAGCAGCCAAGACTGGGGGCCCCTCCACTTT.

V gene TRBV20-1 combines with J gene TRBJ2-7, with D maybe TRBD1 (6 bases). The V gene lost 3 bases and the J gene lost 3 bases, with 15 bases spanning the gap. The germline V gene has CDR1 DFQATT and CDR2 SNEGSKA (reference sequence). The CDR3 is 14 amino acids. The CDR3 DNA is TGCAGTGCTAGCGGGCGGACAGATTTCTACGAGCAGTACTTC. Amino acid sequence: CSASGRTDFYEQYF.